The T cell receptor beta chain described here comes from a study of T-cell memory formation after mild COVID-19. Study as a whole: TCR clusters were mostly confined to one donor each.

Study-level results: The finding that pre-infection memory included some responding clones suggested that cross-reactive memory joined. CM and EM subsets held most contracting CD4+ clones; EMRA held CD8+ ones.

Per the germline V gene, CDR1 is SGHTA and CDR2 is FQGTGA. The CDR3 has 13 amino acids. V was pared by 4 bases and J by 2 bases, with 8 bases between. A 5'RACE reaction primed in the constant segment made cDNA libraries of TCR alpha and TCR beta, and these carried sample barcodes and UMIs. TCRdb recomputed calls from the 5' RACE reads with MiXCR, one row per CDR3 protein. This sample yields approximately 560,000 distinct CDR3 sequences, of which 15% to 20% are seen a single time; approximately 8.1% belongs to the top ten. This clonotype was seen a handful of times. Antigen unknown. Sequencing input: PBMCs or a T cell subset sorted from them (not recorded which). The V gene is TRBV7-3, the J gene TRBJ1-1; D unclear. This sequence originates from an adult woman who had mild COVID-19 (a few samples of this study predate the infection). Cell type and time point are not known. DNA of the CDR3: TGTGCCAGCAGCTCCCAGTCTAACACTGAAGCTTTCTTT. It translates to CASSSQSNTEAFF.